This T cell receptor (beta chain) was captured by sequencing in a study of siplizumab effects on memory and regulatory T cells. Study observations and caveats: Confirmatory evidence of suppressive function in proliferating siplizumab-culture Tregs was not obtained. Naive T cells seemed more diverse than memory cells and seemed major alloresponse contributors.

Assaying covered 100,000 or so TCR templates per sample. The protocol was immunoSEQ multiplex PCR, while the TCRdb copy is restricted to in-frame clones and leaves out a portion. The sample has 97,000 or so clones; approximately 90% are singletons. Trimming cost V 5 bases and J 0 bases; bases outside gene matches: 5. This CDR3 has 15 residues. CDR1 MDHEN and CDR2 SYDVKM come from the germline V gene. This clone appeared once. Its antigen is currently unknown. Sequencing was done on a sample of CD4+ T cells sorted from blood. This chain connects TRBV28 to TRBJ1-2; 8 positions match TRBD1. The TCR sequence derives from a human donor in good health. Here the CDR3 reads CASSTTGGANYGYTF. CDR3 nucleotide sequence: TGTGCCAGCAGTACAACAGGGGGAGCTAACTATGGCTACACCTTC.